This TCR beta chain comes out of a study of cytomegalovirus exposure and HLA in healthy donors (dated by TCRdb to 2017 to 2019). Study-level background: An earlier analysis of more than 550 of the donors reported 250 to 350 Gb of sequence data and 90 million to 120 million unique TCR beta sequences obtained from around 180 million T cells. A few DR-DQ haplotypes were treated as single units for association and clustering because of strong linkage in the cohort. Typing coverage varied by locus: about 620-640 donors for A, B, C, DRB1 and DQB1; roughly 520 for DQA1; around 610 for DPA1; approximately 450 for DPB1. Donor age, sex, ethnicity and CMV serostatus were collected together with the repertoire data. Among some 410 genotyped donors of the cohort, an average of approximately 200,000 unique TCR beta nucleotide sequences was sequenced per donor, of which about 18% were non-productive. The study aimed to test whether signatures of past pathogen exposure could be identified by cataloging public T cell receptors. In a later genetic analysis, genome-wide SNP genotypes for 398 of the 666 donors were used, and that subset was treated as a discovery cohort. An early release that covered approximately 600 HLA-typed donors contained 250 to 350 gigabases of sequencing data and tens of millions of unique TCR sequences. Among the roughly 380 genotyped donors, roughly 80% belonged to the genetic ancestry cluster associated with self-reported Caucasian donors. The study used immunosequencing to profile the T cell repertoires of around 600 subjects and linked those repertoires to cytomegalovirus serostatus. Besides the first cohort of roughly 640 subjects, a separate validation cohort made up of 120 different subjects was used. Both class I and class II loci were covered by HLA typing, at four-digit resolution. Every discovery cohort repertoire had been produced on one sequencing platform. A later analysis re-examined previously published TCR beta repertoires from 610 or so donors and added high-resolution HLA genotyping to investigate patterns of TCR occurrence. The later analysis used no new phenotypic data to find candidate immune exposures, relying instead on TCR beta sequences and their occurrence across donors. High-throughput TCR immunosequencing, statistical association of individual TCRs with disease status, and machine learning were combined to predict cytomegalovirus infection status. To decide whether each TCR beta V gene segment behaved as functional or pseudogenic, an earlier analysis of some 600 of the donors relied on high-throughput TCR beta sequencing. The paper's findings and limits, for the study overall: Because the 87-base-pair reads could not distinguish some IMGT-functional V segments, including TRBV6-2 and TRBV6-3, those segments were excluded. A group of highly shared sequence variants was considered likely to be a technical artifact of the sequencing pipeline. While some public TCRs were present in many individuals, most TCR sequences turned up only very rarely across donors. A further reported finding was that TCR beta sequences accurately predicted the HLA-A and HLA-B alleles for most subjects in the first cohort. About 15 rarely observed V segments, including chromosome 9 orphons, were excluded from the earlier analysis of several hundred of the donors because counts were too low. A total of fewer than 200 TCR beta chains were listed by the study as associated with cytomegalovirus. In vitro tests confirmed that a few of the cytomegalovirus-associated TCR beta chains recognize cytomegalovirus antigens. Because some donors lacked HLA typing at each locus, the association tests relied only on the typed subset. The presence/absence analyses assumed that sequencing depth was roughly uniform across donors, and that assumption may not be true. Several of the top co-occurrence clusters appeared to be linked to parvovirus B19, influenza, CMV and Epstein-Barr virus, according to a later analysis. In an earlier analysis of roughly 560 of the donors, most TCR beta V segments were observed in productive rearrangements about 87% or about 30% of the time, broadly matching IMGT annotations. Assigning TCR associations to individual alleles was difficult when HLA alleles, especially DR and DQ, strongly co-occurred. Most CMV-associated TCR beta chains appeared to be HLA-restricted in a later analysis, and the HLA associations seemed to be driven largely by CMV exposure. In a later analysis, HLA-associated TCR beta chains showed more clonal expansion and lower generation probabilities than non-associated chains that were equally common. Cytomegalovirus status was reported to be diagnosed by the classifier with high specificity and sensitivity in both the original and validation cohorts. The authors suggested that the approach could potentially be generalized to other disease states and immunological phenotypes. According to a later analysis, TCR association rates differed among HLA loci, with DRB1 alleles showing the most associated TCRs and HLA-C alleles showing the fewest. Immune exposure information for the cohort was limited to CMV serostatus. In a later genetic analysis, fewer N-insertions in productive TCRs were reported among donors in an Asian-associated ancestry cluster than the roughly 700-donor mean. A later analysis associated 16,951 TCR beta sequences with specific HLA alleles at a false discovery rate of 0.05. A later genetic analysis associated a missense DCLRE1C variant with V-gene and J-gene trimming of TCR beta chains, and an independent cohort replicated the association. Only TCR beta chains were sequenced in this cohort, and the absence of alpha or paired-chain data limited detectable features. Correlated functional status among segregating V segments might be attributable to linkage disequilibrium, but an unknown experimental factor could not be ruled out.

CDR1 and CDR2 are read off the germline V gene as LGHNA and YSLEER. The CDR3 covers 15 residues, taking in both the cysteine and the phenylalanine. CDR3 DNA is the only sequence kept; it has 45 bases, read in frame from the first base. Trimming removed 4 bases from V and 0 bases from J, leaving 13 bases between the germline ends. This clone was observed a few times. The target of this receptor is not known. No much larger clone exists at a distance of one base, and base qualities are not known. Libraries were made using the immunoSEQ multiplex PCR assay. For the multiplex PCR, a mixture combining 60 forward primers for TCR Vbeta segments and 13 reverse primers for TCR Jbeta segments was used. The CDR3 region of rearranged TCR beta genes was amplified from genomic DNA by a multiplex PCR assay. The amplified TCR beta libraries were sequenced on the Illumina HiSeq System as 87-base-pair reads. The paper's data handling went like this. In a later analysis, tens of millions of unique TCR beta chains were counted across the 500 to 700 repertoires, and roughly 11 million of these chains were shared by at least two donors. A nearest-neighbor algorithm error-corrected the raw reads and collapsed the reads into unique sequences, merging closely related sequences to remove PCR and sequencing errors. V, D and J gene segments were assigned by aligning CDR3 sequences to IMGT reference sequences. Each retained sequence needed at least a six-nucleotide match to both a V gene segment and a J gene segment. Rearrangements were called productive when the CDR3 lacked stop codons and stayed in frame with V and J; all others were non-productive. Following IMGT convention, CDR3 was defined as the stretch from the second conserved V-encoded cysteine up to the conserved J-encoded phenylalanine. In an earlier analysis of approximately 500 of the donors, sequences lacking an unambiguous match to a single V gene segment were excluded. In an earlier analysis of more than 500 of the donors, a V segment was called functional when productive rearrangements were above 56.7%, and segregating when the standard deviation between donors exceeded 5%. A statistical classification framework was built for diagnosing cytomegalovirus status from the catalog of TCR beta chain sequences. In a later analysis, TCR nucleotide sequences were compared against IMGT/GENE-DB human TR gene sequences so that V and J genes could be assigned. Using the TCRdist pipeline, a later analysis assigned CDR3 sequences along with most-parsimonious VDJ recombination scenarios. A later analysis defined each TCR beta chain by its CDR3 amino acid sequence plus V-gene family, and excluded reads lacking a unique V-gene family. In a later analysis, approximately 640 highly shared, low-generation-probability nucleotide sequences were removed to address suspected cross-contamination and a sequencing artifact. A later analysis calculated a clonal expansion index for each public chain from normalized within-repertoire ranks of inferred template counts. Generation probabilities in a later analysis came from a VDJ recombination model fitted to out-of-frame rearrangements, and those results were checked against IGoR. In a later analysis, TCR-TCR, TCR-HLA and TCR-CMV co-occurrence was scored with hypergeometric tests, and a repertoire-size bias correction was applied to TCR pairs. To estimate false discovery rates, a later analysis permuted the HLA or CMV assignments 20 times. In a later analysis, co-occurring TCRs were grouped with DBSCAN, and TCRdist sequence similarity was added when clustering was performed within HLA-allele-positive subsets. Co-occurrence clustering excluded repertoires with fewer than 30,000 or more than 120,000 public chains, plus five with anomalous nucleotide sharing. The table comes from immuneACCESS by way of TCRdb, which keeps in-frame sequences with V and J called. Part of the clones is missing from these tables; in studies checked, under half for an unresolved V gene and the rest for unknown reasons. That table gives V, J and clone size, and the DNA gave D and trimming. The sample table contains 150,000 to 200,000 clones; only one count was recorded for 70% to 85% of them. Around 4.8% of the sample lies in the top ten.

In total, over 600 healthy bone marrow donors made up the cohort. At the time of sampling, all cohort members were nominally healthy, though unrecorded immune exposures were likely present. The donor tested CMV seropositive and was one of the 289 seropositive cohort members. Every donor gave a peripheral blood sample, and the peripheral blood mononuclear cells from that sample were used for TCR beta sequencing. Genomic DNA was extracted from the blood cell samples with the Qiagen DNeasy Blood Extraction Kit. The V gene is TRBV4-3 and the J gene is TRBJ2-7; TRBD2 might be the D gene, on 6 matching bases. The clonotype originates from a woman younger than 45 in good health and CMV-seropositive. The material sequenced was PBMCs. CDR3 protein: CASSPFLANSYEQYF. The nucleotide sequence is TGCGCCAGCAGCCCCTTCCTAGCGAACTCCTACGAGCAGTACTTC.